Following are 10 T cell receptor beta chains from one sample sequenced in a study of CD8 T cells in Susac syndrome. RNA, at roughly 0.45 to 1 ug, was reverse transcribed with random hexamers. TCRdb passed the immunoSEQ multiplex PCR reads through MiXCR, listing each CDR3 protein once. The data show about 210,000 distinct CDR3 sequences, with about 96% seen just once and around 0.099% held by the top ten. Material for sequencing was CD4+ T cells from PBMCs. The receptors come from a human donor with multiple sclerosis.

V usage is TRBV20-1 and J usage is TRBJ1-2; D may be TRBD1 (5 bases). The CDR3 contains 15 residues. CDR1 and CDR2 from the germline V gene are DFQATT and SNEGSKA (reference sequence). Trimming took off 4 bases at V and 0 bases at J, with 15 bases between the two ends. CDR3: CSAIGKGQANYGYTF. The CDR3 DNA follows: TGCAGTGCTATCGGGAAGGGGCAGGCTAACTATGGCTACACCTTC.

CDR3 region: CASSLPTGASTDTQYF. For the CDR3, the DNA is TGCGCCAGCAGCCTTCCCACGGGAGCTAGCACAGATACGCAGTATTTT. This chain connects TRBV5-1 to TRBJ2-3; TRBD2 is a possible D gene (6 bases). This CDR3 has 16 residues. Per the germline V gene, CDR1 is SGHRS and CDR2 is YFSETQ. With 4 bases removed from V and 0 bases from J, the gap between germline ends came to 15 bases.

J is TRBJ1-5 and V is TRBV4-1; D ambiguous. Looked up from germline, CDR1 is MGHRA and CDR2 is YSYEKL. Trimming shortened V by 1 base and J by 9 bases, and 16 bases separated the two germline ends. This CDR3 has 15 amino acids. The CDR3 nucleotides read TGCGCCAGCAGCCAAGCTGGGAGGGTGCTTTGGCCCCAGCATTTT. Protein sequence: CASSQAGRVLWPQHF.

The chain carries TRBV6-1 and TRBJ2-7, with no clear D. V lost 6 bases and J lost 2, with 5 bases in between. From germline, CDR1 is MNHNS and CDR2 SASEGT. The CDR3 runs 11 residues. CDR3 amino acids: CASRFTYEQYF. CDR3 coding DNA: TGTGCCAGCAGATTCACCTACGAGCAGTACTTC.

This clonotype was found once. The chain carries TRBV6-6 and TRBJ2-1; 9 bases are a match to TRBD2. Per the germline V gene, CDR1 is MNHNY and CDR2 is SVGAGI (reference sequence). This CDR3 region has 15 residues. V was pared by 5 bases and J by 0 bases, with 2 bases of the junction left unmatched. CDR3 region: CASSGLASSYNEQFF. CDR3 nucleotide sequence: TGTGCCAGCAGTGGACTAGCGAGCTCCTACAATGAGCAGTTCTTC.

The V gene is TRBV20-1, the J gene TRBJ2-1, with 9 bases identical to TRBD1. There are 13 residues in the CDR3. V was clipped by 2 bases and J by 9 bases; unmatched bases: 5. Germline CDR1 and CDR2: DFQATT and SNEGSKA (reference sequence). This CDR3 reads CSARRTGVAEQFF. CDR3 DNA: TGCAGTGCTAGACGGACAGGGGTTGCTGAGCAGTTCTTC.

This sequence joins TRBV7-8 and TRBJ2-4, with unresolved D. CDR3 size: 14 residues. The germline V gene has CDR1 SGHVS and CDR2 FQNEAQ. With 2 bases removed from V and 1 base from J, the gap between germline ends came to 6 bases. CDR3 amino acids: CASSLTEAKNIQYF. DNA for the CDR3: TGTGCCAGCAGCTTAACGGAGGCCAAAAACATTCAGTACTTC.

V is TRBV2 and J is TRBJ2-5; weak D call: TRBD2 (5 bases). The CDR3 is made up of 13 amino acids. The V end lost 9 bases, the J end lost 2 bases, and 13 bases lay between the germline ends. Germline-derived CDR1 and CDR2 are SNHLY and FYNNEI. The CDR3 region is CASQLTKQETQYF. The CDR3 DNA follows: TGTGCCAGTCAATTGACTAAACAAGAGACCCAGTACTTC. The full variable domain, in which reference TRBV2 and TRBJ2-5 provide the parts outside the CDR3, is EPEVTQTPSHQVTQMGQEVILRCVPISNHLYFYWYRQILGQKVEFLVSFYNNEISEKSEIFDDQFSVERPDGSNFTLKIRSTKLEDSAMYFCASQLTKQETQYFGPGTRLLVL.

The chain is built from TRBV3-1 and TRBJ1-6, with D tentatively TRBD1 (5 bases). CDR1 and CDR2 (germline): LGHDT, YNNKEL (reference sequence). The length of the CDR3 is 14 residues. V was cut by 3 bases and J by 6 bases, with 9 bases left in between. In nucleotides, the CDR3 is TGTGCCAGCAGCCACCAGGGCGGTAATTCACCCCTCCACTTT. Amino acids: CASSHQGGNSPLHF.

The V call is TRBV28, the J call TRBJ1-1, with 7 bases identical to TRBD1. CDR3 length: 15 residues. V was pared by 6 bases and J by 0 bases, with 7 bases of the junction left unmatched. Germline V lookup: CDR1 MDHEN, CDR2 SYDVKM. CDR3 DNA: TGTGCCAGCAGCTATAGGACAGGAATGAACACTGAAGCTTTCTTT. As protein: CASSYRTGMNTEAFF. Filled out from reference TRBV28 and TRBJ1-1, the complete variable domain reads DVKVTQSSRYLVKRTGEKVFLECVQDMDHENMFWYRQDPGLGLRLIYFSYDVKMKEKGDIPEGYSVSREKKERFSLILESASTNQTSMYLCASSYRTGMNTEAFFGQGTRLTVV.